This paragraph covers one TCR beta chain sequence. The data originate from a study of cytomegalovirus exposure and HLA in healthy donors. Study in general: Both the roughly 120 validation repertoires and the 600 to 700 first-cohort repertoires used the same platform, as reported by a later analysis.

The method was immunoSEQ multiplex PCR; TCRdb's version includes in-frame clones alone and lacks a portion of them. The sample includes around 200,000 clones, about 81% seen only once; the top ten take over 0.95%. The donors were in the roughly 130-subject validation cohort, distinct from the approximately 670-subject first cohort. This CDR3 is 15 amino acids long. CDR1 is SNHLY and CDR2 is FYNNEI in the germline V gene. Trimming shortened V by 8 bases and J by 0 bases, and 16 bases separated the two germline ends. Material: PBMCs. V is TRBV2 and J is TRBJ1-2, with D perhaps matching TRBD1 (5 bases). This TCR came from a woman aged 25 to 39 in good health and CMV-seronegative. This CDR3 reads CASAPLDRANYGYTF. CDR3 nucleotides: TGTGCCAGCGCCCCTCTAGACAGAGCTAACTATGGCTACACCTTC.